Sequencing of this TCR beta chain was carried out in a study of blood T cells in healthy people across ages. General study points: Investigators viewed diversity estimates from one million T cells as underestimates, the study reported.

Regarding this clonotype: Its antigen is unidentified.

The authors ran a second PCR of roughly 6 to 12 cycles using a sample-barcoded 5' primer and a J-beta primer mix. TCRdb re-derived calls from the 5' RACE reads in MiXCR, one entry per CDR3 protein. The data show about 1,500,000 distinct CDR3 sequences, 28% seen once. The sequence was obtained from a woman younger than 45 in good health. Specimen: blood.

CDR3 loop: CASSRGGLADNEQFF. The CDR3 region has the DNA TGTGCCAGCAGCCGCGGGGGACTAGCGGACAATGAGCAGTTCTTC. The chain employs TRBV6-5 and TRBJ2-1; 11 positions match TRBD2. The CDR3 length is 15 residues. V trimming: 6 bases; J trimming: 5 bases; junction bases outside the gene matches: 6. Germline lookup yields CDR1 MNHEY and CDR2 SVGAGI.